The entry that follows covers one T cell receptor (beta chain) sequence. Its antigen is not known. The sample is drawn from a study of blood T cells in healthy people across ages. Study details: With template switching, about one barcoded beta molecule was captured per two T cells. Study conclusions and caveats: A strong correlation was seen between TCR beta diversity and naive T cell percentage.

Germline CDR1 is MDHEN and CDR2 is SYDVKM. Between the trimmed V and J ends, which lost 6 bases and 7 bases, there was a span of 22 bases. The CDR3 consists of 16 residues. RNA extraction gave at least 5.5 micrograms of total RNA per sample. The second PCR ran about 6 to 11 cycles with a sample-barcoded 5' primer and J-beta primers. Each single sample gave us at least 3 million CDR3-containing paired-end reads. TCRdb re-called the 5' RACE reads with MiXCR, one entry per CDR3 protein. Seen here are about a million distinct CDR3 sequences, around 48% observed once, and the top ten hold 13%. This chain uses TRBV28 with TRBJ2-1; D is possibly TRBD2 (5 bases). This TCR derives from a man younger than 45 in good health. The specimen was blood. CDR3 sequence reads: CASSQPLGLPRNEQFF. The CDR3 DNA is TGTGCCAGCAGCCAACCGCTCGGACTCCCAAGGAATGAGCAGTTCTTC.